This TCR beta chain was obtained from a study of radiotherapy plus CTLA-4 blockade in lung cancer. Here immunoSEQ multiplex PCR was the method, and the copy in TCRdb shows in-frame clones only, minus some. The table includes fewer than 45,000 clones, around 85% detected once. Germline lookup yields CDR1 KGHSH and CDR2 LQKENI. The CDR3 is 14 residues long. Trimming removed 6 bases at V and 3 bases at J, with 11 bases between. The V and J genes are TRBV18 and TRBJ1-4; D uncertain. The TCR was taken from a human donor with non-small cell lung cancer who had stable disease on radiotherapy plus ipilimumab. The sequences come from peripheral blood, collected from a patient treated with radiotherapy plus ipilimumab. This CDR3 reads CASSPRAANEKLFF. The CDR3 coding sequence is TGTGCCAGCTCGCCGAGGGCAGCTAATGAAAAACTGTTTTTT. Variable domain in full (rest from reference TRBV18 and TRBJ1-4): NAGVMQNPRHLVRRRGQEARLRCSPMKGHSHVYWYRQLPEEGLKFMVYLQKENIIDESGMPKERFSAEFPKEGPSILRIQQVVRGDSAAYFCASSPRAANEKLFFGSGTQLSVL.